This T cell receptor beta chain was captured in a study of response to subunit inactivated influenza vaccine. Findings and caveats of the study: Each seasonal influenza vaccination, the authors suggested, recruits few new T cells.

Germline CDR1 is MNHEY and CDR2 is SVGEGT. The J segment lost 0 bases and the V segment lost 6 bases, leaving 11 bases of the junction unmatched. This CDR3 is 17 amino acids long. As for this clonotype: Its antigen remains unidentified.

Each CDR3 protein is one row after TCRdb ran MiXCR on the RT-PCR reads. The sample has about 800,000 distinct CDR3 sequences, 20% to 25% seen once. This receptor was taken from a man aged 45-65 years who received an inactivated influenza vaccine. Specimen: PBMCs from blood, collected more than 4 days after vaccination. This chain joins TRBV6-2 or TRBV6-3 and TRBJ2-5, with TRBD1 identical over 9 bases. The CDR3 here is CASRVLDRGLYQETQYF. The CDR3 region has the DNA TGTGCCAGCAGAGTTCTGGACAGGGGATTGTACCAAGAGACCCAGTACTTC.